Below are 27 T cell receptor beta chains sequenced from a single sample in a study of T cell responses to AZD1222 COVID-19 vaccine. Measured with immunoSEQ multiplex PCR; TCRdb has only the in-frame clones, and not every one. This repertoire shows roughly 100,000 clones, about 92% found once; its top ten account for roughly 8%. Sequencing was performed on peripheral blood, taken 28 days after the second AZD1222 dose. These receptor sequences come from an adult who received the AZD1222 COVID-19 vaccine.

This chain connects TRBV9 to TRBJ2-2, with TRBD1 identical over 7 bases. CDR1 and CDR2 from the germline V gene are SGDLS and YYNGEE. Losses at the gene ends were 1 base for V and 1 base for J; bases not matched to a gene: 4. CDR3 size: 16 residues. The CDR3 DNA reads as TGTGCCAGCAGCGTAATTAGGGGGCGGAACACCGGGGAGCTGTTTTTT. Protein sequence: CASSVIRGRNTGELFF.

V is TRBV11-2 and J is TRBJ2-1; D remains ambiguous. The CDR3 spans 14 residues. Per the germline V gene, CDR1 is SGHAT and CDR2 is FQNNGV. Trimming left V 4 bases short and J 10 bases short, with 17 bases between. CDR3 sequence: CASSSMRRGNEQFF. CDR3 coding DNA: TGTGCCAGCAGCTCCATGAGGCGAGGTAACGAGCAGTTCTTC.

This clone was counted a single time. The chain uses TRBV7-2 and TRBJ1-2; weak D call: TRBD1 (5 bases). The CDR3 is made up of 14 amino acids. V gave up 8 bases and J gave up 5 bases, with 18 bases separating them. Germline CDR1 is SGHTA and CDR2 is FQGNSA. This chain's CDR3 is CASWGGGADYGYTF. Here the CDR3 DNA reads TGTGCCAGCTGGGGTGGGGGAGCGGATTATGGCTACACCTTC.

The chain combines TRBV5-6 with TRBJ1-5; D not resolved. The V gene lost 1 base and the J gene lost 3 bases, with 5 bases spanning the gap. The germline V gene has CDR1 SGHDT and CDR2 YYEEEE. The CDR3 covers 13 residues. The CDR3 DNA follows: TGTGCCAGCAGCTTGTTGGCCAATCAGCCCCAGCATTTT. This encodes CASSLLANQPQHF.

The rearrangement uses TRBV11-2 and TRBJ2-3; D possibly corresponds to TRBD2 (5 bases). This CDR3 has 13 residues. Germline loops: CDR1 SGHAT, CDR2 FQNNGV. V lost 3 bases and J 8 bases, leaving 12 bases between the germline ends. The CDR3 nucleotides read TGTGCCAGCAGCTTTCGGGATAGGGTTACGCAGTATTTT. This encodes CASSFRDRVTQYF.

The V call is TRBV10-3, the J call TRBJ2-1, with 9 bases that match TRBD1. CDR1 ENHRY and CDR2 SYGVKD come from the germline V gene. The CDR3 loop spans 15 amino acids. The junction had 10 bases not matched to a gene; V was cut back by 7 bases and J by 6 bases. The CDR3 region is CAIMDGTGKFNEQFF. Written as DNA, the CDR3 is TGTGCCATCATGGACGGGACAGGGAAGTTCAATGAGCAGTTCTTC.

The J gene is TRBJ1-5, the V gene TRBV21-1. TRBV21-1 is a pseudogene. CDR3 size: 16 residues. The CDR3 protein is CARVPNLWDSNQPQHF. CDR3 nucleotides: TGTGCCAGGGTACCGAATCTTTGGGATAGCAATCAGCCCCAGCATTTT.

The chain employs TRBV15 and TRBJ2-3; 9 bases are a match to TRBD2. This CDR3 contains 18 residues. J lost 1 base, V lost 2 bases, and 10 bases had no gene match. CDR1 is LNHNV, CDR2 YYDKDF, per germline (reference sequence). The chain's CDR3 is CATSRLLRLAERTDTQYF. CDR3 DNA: TGTGCCACCAGCAGATTATTAAGACTAGCGGAGCGCACAGATACGCAGTATTTT.

The rearrangement uses TRBV9 and TRBJ2-7, with TRBD1 matching 7 bases. The germline V gene encodes CDR1 SGDLS and CDR2 YYNGEE. V was clipped by 4 bases and J by 5 bases; unmatched bases: 9. The CDR3 loop spans 14 amino acids. The CDR3 DNA sequence: TGTGCCAGCAGCCCCGGGACAGAGTATGACGAGCAGTACTTC. It is translated as CASSPGTEYDEQYF.

This clone appeared once. V is TRBV30 and J is TRBJ1-1; D gene uncertain. V gave up 2 bases and J gave up 1 base, with 11 bases separating them. In germline, CDR1 is GTSNPN, CDR2 SVGIG (reference sequence). The CDR3 loop spans 14 amino acids. The CDR3 DNA reads TGTGCCTGGAGTCTATCCCTGAGGAACACTGAAGCTTTCTTT. It translates to CAWSLSLRNTEAFF.

The chain recombines TRBV9 with TRBJ2-7, with TRBD2 identical over 10 bases. Trimming removed 3 bases from V and 0 bases from J; junction bases left unmatched: 3. CDR3 length: 15 amino acids. The germline CDR1 and CDR2 sequences are SGDLS and YYNGEE. As DNA, the CDR3 is TGTGCCAGCAGCGCCGGACTAGCGGCCTCCTACGAGCAGTACTTC. It is translated as CASSAGLAASYEQYF.

The chain recombines TRBV7-2 with TRBJ2-7; D unclear. V lost 1 base and J lost 3, with 7 bases in between. Germline V lookup: CDR1 SGHTA, CDR2 FQGNSA. This CDR3 region has 13 residues. CDR3 sequence reads: CASSLGADYEQYF. DNA of the CDR3: TGTGCCAGCAGCTTAGGGGCAGACTACGAGCAGTACTTC.

The chain carries TRBV30 and TRBJ1-4, with a weak D call TRBD1 (6 bases). Trimming shortened V by 0 bases and J by 2 bases, and 13 bases separated the two germline ends. Germline V gives CDR1 GTSNPN, CDR2 SVGIG (reference sequence). The CDR3 totals 16 residues. The CDR3 reads CAWSVAGAMTNEKLFF. In DNA, the CDR3 is TGTGCCTGGAGTGTCGCAGGGGCTATGACTAATGAAAAACTGTTTTTT.

This chain joins TRBV2 and TRBJ2-7, with TRBD1 matching 9 bases. V shed 6 bases and J 4 bases; nucleotides not matched to a gene: 7. The germline gives CDR1 SNHLY, CDR2 FYNNEI. CDR3 size: 14 residues. CDR3 region: CASRAGTGSYEQYF. The CDR3 DNA sequence: TGTGCCAGCAGAGCCGGGACAGGGTCATACGAGCAGTACTTC.

The chain is built from TRBV7-2 and TRBJ2-1; 13 positions agree with TRBD2. V dropped 5 bases and J dropped 5; count of bases not matched to a gene: 6. Germline V gene data show CDR1 as SGHTA and CDR2 as FQGNSA. The length of the CDR3 is 16 residues. As DNA, the CDR3 is TGTGCCAGCAGCCTCCCGACTAGCGGGGGGAACAATGAGCAGTTCTTC. The encoded protein is CASSLPTSGGNNEQFF.

The rearrangement joins TRBV6-5 to TRBJ1-1; 7 bases are a match to TRBD1. CDR3 length: 13 amino acids. Losses at the gene ends were 2 bases for V and 11 bases for J; bases not matched to a gene: 8. Germline CDR1 reads MNHEY; CDR2 reads SVGAGI. The CDR3 DNA follows: TGTGCCAGCAGTTACGACAGGGAAGGTTGGGCTTTCTTT. This sequence encodes CASSYDREGWAFF.

This clone has just a few counts. The chain links TRBV11-2 to TRBJ1-4; no reliable D call. The V gene's germline CDR1 is SGHAT and CDR2 FQNNGV. This CDR3 is built from 14 residues. Trimming left V 6 bases short and J 4 bases short, with 12 bases between. This CDR3 reads CASSLTSLNEKLFF. CDR3 nucleotide sequence: TGTGCCAGCAGTTTAACTTCACTTAATGAAAAACTGTTTTTT.

The chain carries TRBV6-2 or TRBV6-3 and TRBJ2-7; either TRBD1 or TRBD2 may fit D (5 bases each). V was shortened by 2 bases and J by 0 bases, with 17 bases between the two germline ends. Germline CDR1 is MNHEY and CDR2 is SVGEGT. The CDR3 is 17 amino acids. CDR3 sequence reads: CASSYPLYGGTSYEQYF. CDR3 coding DNA: TGTGCCAGCAGTTACCCGCTCTATGGGGGAACCTCCTACGAGCAGTACTTC.

This CDR3 is CASRAGMNTEAFF. In DNA, the CDR3 is TGTGCCAGCAGGGCCGGCATGAACACTGAAGCTTTCTTT. The chain uses TRBV6-5 and TRBJ1-1; D gene uncertain. This CDR3 is 13 amino acids long. The V gene lost 6 bases and the J gene lost 0 bases, with 8 bases spanning the gap. Germline V gene lookup returns CDR1 MNHEY and CDR2 SVGAGI.

This clone came up once. This sequence joins TRBV19 and TRBJ1-2, with 8 bases aligning to TRBD1. V lost 6 bases to trimming and J lost 4 bases; unmatched junction nucleotides: 7. The CDR3 has 14 residues. Germline CDR1 reads LNHDA; CDR2 reads SQIVND (reference sequence). This CDR3 reads CASSPGQEGYGYTF. CDR3 nucleotide sequence: TGTGCCAGTAGCCCGGGACAGGAGGGCTATGGCTACACCTTC. Variable domain in full (rest from reference TRBV19 and TRBJ1-2): DGGITQSPKYLFRKEGQNVTLSCEQNLNHDAMYWYRQDPGQGLRLIYYSQIVNDFQKGDIAEGYSVSREKKESFPLTVTSAQKNPTAFYLCASSPGQEGYGYTFGSGTRLTVV.

V usage is TRBV4-3 and J usage is TRBJ1-2; tentatively, D is TRBD1 (6 bases). V gave up 4 bases and J gave up 3 bases, with 9 bases separating them. The CDR3 length is 13 residues. The germline CDR1 and CDR2 sequences are LGHNA and YSLEER. CDR3 coding DNA: TGCGCCAGCAGCCCGGGGGCGGACTATGGCTACACCTTC. Its protein is CASSPGADYGYTF.

J is TRBJ2-3 and V is TRBV15; TRBD2 agrees at 8 bases. The CDR3 has 16 residues. CDR1 LNHNV and CDR2 YYDKDF come from the germline V gene (reference sequence). V shed 1 base, J shed 1 base, and the junction held 4 bases outside the gene matches. CDR3 protein: CATSRVRAGGTDTQYF. In DNA form, the CDR3 reads TGTGCCACCAGCAGAGTTCGAGCGGGGGGCACAGATACGCAGTATTTT.

This chain connects TRBV2 to TRBJ1-4; possible D gene TRBD1, 5 bases. CDR3 length equals 14 residues. V shed 4 bases and J shed 6 bases, with 12 bases lying between them. Germline loops: CDR1 SNHLY, CDR2 FYNNEI. The CDR3 nucleotides are TGTGCCAGCAGTGCGAGGGGAAGGGATGAAAAACTGTTTTTT. It codes for CASSARGRDEKLFF. Together with reference TRBV2 and TRBJ1-4, the CDR3 gives the full variable domain: EPEVTQTPSHQVTQMGQEVILRCVPISNHLYFYWYRQILGQKVEFLVSFYNNEISEKSEIFDDQFSVERPDGSNFTLKIRSTKLEDSAMYFCASSARGRDEKLFFGSGTQLSVL.

The chain is built from TRBV7-8 and TRBJ2-3; 11 positions agree with TRBD2. Per germline, CDR1 SGHVS and CDR2 FQNEAQ. The CDR3 extends over 16 amino acids. V shed 1 base and J 4 bases; nucleotides not matched to a gene: 4. CDR3 protein: CASSLGETSGADTQYF. The CDR3 DNA sequence: TGTGCCAGCAGCTTAGGGGAGACTAGCGGGGCAGATACGCAGTATTTT.

This chain joins TRBV6-4 and TRBJ1-5, with no clear D. The CDR3 is 13 residues long. Trimming cost V 3 bases and J 1 base, with 4 bases left between them. The germline CDR1 and CDR2 sequences are MRHNA and SNTAGT. CDR3 region: CASSEGSNQPQHF. The CDR3 DNA follows: TGTGCCAGCAGTGAAGGGAGCAATCAGCCCCAGCATTTT.

The gene calls are TRBV2 and TRBJ2-3; 10 bases line up with TRBD1. CDR1 and CDR2 (germline): SNHLY, FYNNEI. V lost 8 bases, J lost 6 bases, and 8 bases stayed unmatched. The CDR3 has 14 amino acids. The CDR3 sequence is CASARQGASDTQYF. In DNA, the CDR3 is TGTGCCAGCGCCAGACAGGGGGCATCGGATACGCAGTATTTT. Drawing the rest from reference TRBV2 and TRBJ2-3, the complete variable domain is EPEVTQTPSHQVTQMGQEVILRCVPISNHLYFYWYRQILGQKVEFLVSFYNNEISEKSEIFDDQFSVERPDGSNFTLKIRSTKLEDSAMYFCASARQGASDTQYFGPGTRLTVL.

The chain recombines TRBV2 with TRBJ1-1; 9 bases are shared with TRBD1. The ends lost 9 bases at V and 3 bases at J; junction bases unmatched: 5. The CDR3 loop spans 13 amino acids. CDR1 SNHLY and CDR2 FYNNEI come from the germline V gene. The CDR3 protein is CARGDRDHTEAFF. DNA of the CDR3: TGTGCCAGGGGGGACAGGGACCACACTGAAGCTTTCTTT.